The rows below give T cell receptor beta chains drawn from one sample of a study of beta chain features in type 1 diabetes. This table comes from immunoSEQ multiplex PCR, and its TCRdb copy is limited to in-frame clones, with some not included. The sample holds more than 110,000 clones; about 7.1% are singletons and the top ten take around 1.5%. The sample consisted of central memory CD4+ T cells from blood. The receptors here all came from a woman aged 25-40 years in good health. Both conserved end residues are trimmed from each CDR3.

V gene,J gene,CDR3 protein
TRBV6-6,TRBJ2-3,ASNLRQGADTQY
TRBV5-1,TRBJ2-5,ASMTGAGETQY
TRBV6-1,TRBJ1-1,ASSGQGRNTEAF
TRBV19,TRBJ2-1,ASQDRSKNEQF
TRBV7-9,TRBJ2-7,ASSPGQSGGFEQY
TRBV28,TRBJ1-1,ASSATSGGNTEAF
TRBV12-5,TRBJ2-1,ASGSPPGNNEQF
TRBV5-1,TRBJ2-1,ASSPQGQGTYNEQF
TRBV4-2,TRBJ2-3,ASSQAPQQQDTQY
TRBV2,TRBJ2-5,ASTGQGGGTQY
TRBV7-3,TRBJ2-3,ASSSRGLSGSDTQY
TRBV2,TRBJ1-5,ASSGQGHQPQH
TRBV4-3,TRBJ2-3,ASSQLTWGARLAGPPDTQY
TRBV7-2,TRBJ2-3,ASTSGLAGYTDTQY
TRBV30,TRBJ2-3,AWSRTGLRTDTQY
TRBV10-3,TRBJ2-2,AIRRQGDGPGELF
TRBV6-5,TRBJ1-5,ASSYGGKRGNQPQH
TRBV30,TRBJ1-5,AWSRQGRQPQH
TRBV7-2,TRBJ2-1,ASRETSRSSYNEQF
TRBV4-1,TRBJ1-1,ASSQIKDSLNTEAF
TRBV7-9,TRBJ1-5,ASSQDRGWDQPQH
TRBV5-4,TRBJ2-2,ASSLPPGAGGGGELF
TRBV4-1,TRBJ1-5,ASSQVGVALGAQH
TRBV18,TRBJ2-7,ASSPLRGSYEQY
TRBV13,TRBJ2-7,ASSLQQAYEQY
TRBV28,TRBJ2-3,ASSSFTSGSTDTQY
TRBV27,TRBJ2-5,ASSLSGGAGETQY
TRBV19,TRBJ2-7,ASSDQPGYEQY
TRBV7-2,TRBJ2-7,ASSATSGSYEQY
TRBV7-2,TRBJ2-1,ASSLDGTSGEQF
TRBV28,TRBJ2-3,ASSFGVEAGGTDTQY
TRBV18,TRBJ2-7,ASSPTGTGSFEQY
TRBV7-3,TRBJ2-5,ASSLSGYQETQY
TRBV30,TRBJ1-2,AWTGGFYGYT
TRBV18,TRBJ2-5,ASSSGTQGTQY
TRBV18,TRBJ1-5,ASSPTRGEQPQH
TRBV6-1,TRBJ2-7,ASRGGGYEQY
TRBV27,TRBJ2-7,ASSLLPGQGDEQY
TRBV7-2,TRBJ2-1,ASSLAPSGGVGGYNEQF
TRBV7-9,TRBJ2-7,ASSPTGYEQY
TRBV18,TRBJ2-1,ASSPRDSQTPLEF
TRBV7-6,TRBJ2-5,ASSLEPDFGAGGETQY
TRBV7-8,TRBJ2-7,ASQEGRAGTYEQY
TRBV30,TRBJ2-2,AKTGGKNTGELF
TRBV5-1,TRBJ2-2,ASSFSGNTGELF
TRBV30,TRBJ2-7,AWSTSFYEQY
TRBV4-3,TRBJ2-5,TSSQDKGSGRAAETQY
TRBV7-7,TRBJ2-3,ASSLADRGDTQY
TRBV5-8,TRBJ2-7,ASSLAGGSYEQY
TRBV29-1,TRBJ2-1,SVDSVHNEQF
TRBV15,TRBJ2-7,ATSRDLAGYEQY
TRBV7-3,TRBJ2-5,ASSLGTGGMETQY
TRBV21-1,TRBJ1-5,ASGTNGQPQH
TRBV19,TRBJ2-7,ASSIEGTSYEQY
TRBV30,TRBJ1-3,AWSMTGAGNTIY
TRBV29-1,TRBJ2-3,SVALSGTDTQY
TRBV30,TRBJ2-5,AWTQGLLAGGTETQY
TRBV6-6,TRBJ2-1,ASIGFPYNEQF
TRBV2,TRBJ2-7,ASSEFPNYEQY